This T cell receptor beta chain appears in the sequencing data of a study of metastatic and nonmetastatic thyroid tumors. Across the whole study: Repertoires from malignant and benign thyroid patients were compared across blood and tumor or nodule tissue.

Comments on this clone: Its cognate antigen is unknown.

Germline values: CDR1 SGHRS, CDR2 YFSETQ. The CDR3 is 13 residues long. Trimming stripped 6 bases from V and 4 bases from J, with 10 bases between. Thyroid surgery was preceded by no treatment in any patient. General study points: Relative to benign nodules, malignant thyroid tumors were reportedly characterized by significantly elevated TCR beta diversity in blood and tumor.

Per the original methods: Variation in CDR3 across clinicopathological groups served as the basis for constructing a distant-metastasis classifier in papillary thyroid cancer. From the PCR reads, TCRdb re-called clones with MiXCR. In this record, the V and J calls reflect TCRdb's handling and not the investigators' own analysis. Counted here are 25,000 to 35,000 clones, 4% to 5% occurring once; the ten biggest clones make up over 20%. The V gene is TRBV5-1, the J gene TRBJ2-2, with D unresolved. The clonotype comes from a female donor with papillary thyroid cancer or a benign thyroid nodule (not recorded which). Some clones in this sample may be carry-over from other donors' samples. The sequenced sample was blood. The CDR3 bases are TGCGCCAGCATCCCCTTGAGCACCGGGGAGCTGTTTTTT. It translates to CASIPLSTGELFF.